This TCR beta chain is drawn from a study of CD8+ T cells in alopecia areata. Overall study results and limits: The study found higher clonality in lesional than normal scalp, especially in alopecia totalis/universalis.

The V end lost 3 bases, the J end lost 1 base, and 9 bases lay between the germline ends. The germline gives CDR1 ENHRY, CDR2 SYGVKD. The CDR3 has 14 residues. RNA extraction was followed by reverse transcription into cDNA, which acted as the sequencing template. Profiled with immunoSEQ multiplex PCR; TCRdb holds only in-frame clones, not every one. This sample yields some 200,000 clones, of which around three fifths are seen a single time; roughly 14% belongs to the top ten. Concerning this clone itself: Its matching antigen is unknown.

The rearrangement links TRBV10-3 to TRBJ1-1; the D is unclear. The sample consisted of CD4+ T cells sorted from blood, taken at week 0. The sequence came from a human donor with alopecia areata. CDR3 loop: CAISEAAANTEAFF. Written as DNA, the CDR3 is TGTGCCATCAGTGAAGCGGCAGCGAACACTGAAGCTTTCTTT.